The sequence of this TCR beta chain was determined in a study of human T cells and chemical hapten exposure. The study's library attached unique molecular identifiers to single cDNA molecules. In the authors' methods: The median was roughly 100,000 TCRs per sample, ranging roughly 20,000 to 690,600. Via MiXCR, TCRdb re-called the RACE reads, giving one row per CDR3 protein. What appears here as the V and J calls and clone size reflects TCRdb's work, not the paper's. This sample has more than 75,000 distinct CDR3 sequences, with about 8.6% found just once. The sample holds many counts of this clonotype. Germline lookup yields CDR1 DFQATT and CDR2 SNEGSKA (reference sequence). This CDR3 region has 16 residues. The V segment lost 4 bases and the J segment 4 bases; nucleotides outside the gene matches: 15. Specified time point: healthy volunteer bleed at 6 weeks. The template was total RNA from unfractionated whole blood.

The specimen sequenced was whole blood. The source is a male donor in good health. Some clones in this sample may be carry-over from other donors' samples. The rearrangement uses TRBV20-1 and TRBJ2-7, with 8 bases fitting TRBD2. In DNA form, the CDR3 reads TGCAGTGCTACAGGTAGCGCGGGAGGTTCGGTATACGAGCAGTACTTC. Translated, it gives CSATGSAGGSVYEQYF.